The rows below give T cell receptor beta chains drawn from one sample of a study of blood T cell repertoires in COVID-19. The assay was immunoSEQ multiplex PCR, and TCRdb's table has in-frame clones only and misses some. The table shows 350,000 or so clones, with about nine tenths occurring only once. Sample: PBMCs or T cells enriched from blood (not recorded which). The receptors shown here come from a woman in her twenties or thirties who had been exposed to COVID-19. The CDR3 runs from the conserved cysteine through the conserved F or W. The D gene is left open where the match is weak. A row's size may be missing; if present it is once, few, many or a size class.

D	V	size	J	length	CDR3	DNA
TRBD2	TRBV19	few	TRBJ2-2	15	CASSIGGRVTGELFF	TGTGCCAGTAGTATAGGCGGGAGGGTAACCGGGGAGCTGTTTTTT
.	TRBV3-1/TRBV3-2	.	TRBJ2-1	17	CASSHQDSGTSYNEQFF	TGTGCCAGCAGCCACCAAGATAGCGGCACCTCCTACAATGAGCAGTTCTTC
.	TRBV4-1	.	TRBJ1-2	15	CASSIRDTESYGYTF	TGCGCCAGCAGCATCCGGGACACGGAATCCTATGGCTACACCTTC
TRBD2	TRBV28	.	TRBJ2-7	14	CASRPGLATYEQYF	TGTGCCAGCAGGCCGGGACTAGCGACCTACGAGCAGTACTTC
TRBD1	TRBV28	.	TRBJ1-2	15	CASSLLRGGGYGYTF	TGTGCCAGCAGTTTATTGAGAGGGGGCGGCTATGGCTACACCTTC
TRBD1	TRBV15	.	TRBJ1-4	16	CATSRDRTGQNEKLFF	TGTGCCACCAGCAGAGATCGGACAGGCCAAAATGAAAAACTGTTTTTT
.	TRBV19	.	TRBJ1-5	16	CASTAEGGANNQPQHF	TGTGCCAGTACCGCCGAGGGCGGAGCCAACAATCAGCCCCAGCATTTT
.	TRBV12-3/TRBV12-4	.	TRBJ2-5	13	CASSFPGMETQYF	TGTGCCAGCAGTTTCCCGGGAATGGAGACCCAGTACTTC
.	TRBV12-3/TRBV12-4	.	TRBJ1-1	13	CASSLEAALTAFF	TGTGCCAGCAGTTTAGAGGCGGCTTTAACAGCTTTCTTT
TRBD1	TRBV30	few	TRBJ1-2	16	CAWNFPPGQINYGYTF	TGTGCCTGGAATTTTCCCCCGGGACAGATTAACTATGGCTACACCTTC
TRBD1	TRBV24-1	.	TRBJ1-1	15	CATSDGTGAATEAFF	TGTGCCACCAGTGATGGGACAGGGGCGGCCACTGAAGCTTTCTTT
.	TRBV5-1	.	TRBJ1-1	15	CASSLKGTGYTEAFF	TGCGCCAGCAGCTTGAAGGGAACAGGTTACACTGAAGCTTTCTTT
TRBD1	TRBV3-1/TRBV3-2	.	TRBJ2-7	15	CASSPTGTGFYEQYF	TGTGCCAGCAGCCCCACCGGGACAGGGTTCTACGAGCAGTACTTC
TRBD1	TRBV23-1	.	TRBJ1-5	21	CASSRPSGTGNLVGDNQPQHF	TGCGCCAGCAGCCGCCCCTCCGGGACAGGGAATTTGGTCGGCGACAATCAGCCCCAGCATTTT
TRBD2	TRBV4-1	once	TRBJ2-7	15	CASSRGTSGKDEQYF	TGCGCCAGCAGCCGTGGGACTAGCGGGAAGGACGAGCAGTACTTC
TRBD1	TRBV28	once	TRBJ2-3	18	CASSWGAGGIPSTDTQYF	TGTGCCAGCAGTTGGGGGGCAGGGGGCATTCCTAGCACAGATACGCAGTATTTT
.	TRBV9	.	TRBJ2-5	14	CASSGGTVLETQYF	TGTGCCAGCAGCGGAGGGACTGTTTTGGAGACCCAGTACTTC
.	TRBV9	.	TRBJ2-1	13	CASSVAKNHEQFF	TGTGCCAGCAGCGTAGCTAAGAACCATGAGCAGTTCTTC
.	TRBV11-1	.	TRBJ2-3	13	CASSLEEGDTQYF	TGTGCCAGCAGCTTAGAGGAGGGAGATACGCAGTATTTT
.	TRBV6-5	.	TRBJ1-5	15	CASSPSPGRDQPQHF	TGTGCCAGCAGCCCCTCACCGGGTCGGGATCAGCCCCAGCATTTT
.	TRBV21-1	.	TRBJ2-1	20	CASSKEGTGKKPETYNEQFF	TGTGCCAGCAGCAAAGAGGGCACAGGGAAAAAGCCCGAGACCTACAATGAGCAGTTCTTC
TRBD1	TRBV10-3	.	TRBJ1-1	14	CATNPGQMNTEAFF	TGTGCCACAAACCCGGGACAGATGAACACTGAAGCTTTCTTT
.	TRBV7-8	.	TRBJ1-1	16	CASSLLEGFRNTEAFF	TGTGCCAGCAGCTTATTGGAGGGGTTTAGGAACACTGAAGCTTTCTTT
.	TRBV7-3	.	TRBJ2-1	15	CASSLTSSTYNEQFF	TGTGCCAGCAGCTTAACGTCTAGTACCTACAATGAGCAGTTCTTC
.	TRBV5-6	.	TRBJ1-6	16	CASSLASGSYNSPLHF	TGTGCCAGCAGCTTGGCTTCAGGGTCCTATAATTCACCCCTCCACTTT
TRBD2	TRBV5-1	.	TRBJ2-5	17	CASSLEFRGGRPETQYF	TGCGCCAGCAGCTTGGAATTTCGGGGCGGGAGGCCGGAGACCCAGTACTTC
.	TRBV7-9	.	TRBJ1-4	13	CASSLRENEKLFF	TGTGCCAGCAGCTTACGGGAGAATGAAAAACTGTTTTTT